This TCR beta chain was found in a study of blood T cell repertoires in COVID-19. Study in general: The United States, Italy and Spain supplied acute and convalescent COVID-19 samples.

Donors were grouped by their self-reported clinical history. This CDR3 has 17 amino acids. Germline CDR1 reads SGHTA; CDR2 reads FQGTGA. V shed 5 bases, J shed 7 bases, and the junction held 19 bases outside the gene matches. Sequencing used immunoSEQ multiplex PCR; TCRdb keeps in-frame clones, though not all of them. Counted here are a few hundred thousand clones, approximately 90% occurring once; the ten biggest clones make up roughly 0.9%. This clonotype was obtained from a woman in her thirties or forties who had been exposed to COVID-19. Sequenced: PBMCs or T cells enriched from blood (not recorded which). The chain has TRBV7-3 and TRBJ1-1, with TRBD1 matching over 7 bases. The CDR3 sequence: CASSMEAAPTGPGEAFF. CDR3 DNA: TGTGCCAGCAGCATGGAGGCGGCACCGACAGGGCCGGGTGAAGCTTTCTTT. Using reference TRBV7-3 and TRBJ1-1 for the parts outside the CDR3, the full variable domain is GAGVSQTPSNKVTEKGKYVELRCDPISGHTALYWYRQSLGQGPEFLIYFQGTGAADDSGLPNDRFFAVRPEGSVSTLKIQRTERGDSAVYLCASSMEAAPTGPGEAFFGQGTRLTVV.